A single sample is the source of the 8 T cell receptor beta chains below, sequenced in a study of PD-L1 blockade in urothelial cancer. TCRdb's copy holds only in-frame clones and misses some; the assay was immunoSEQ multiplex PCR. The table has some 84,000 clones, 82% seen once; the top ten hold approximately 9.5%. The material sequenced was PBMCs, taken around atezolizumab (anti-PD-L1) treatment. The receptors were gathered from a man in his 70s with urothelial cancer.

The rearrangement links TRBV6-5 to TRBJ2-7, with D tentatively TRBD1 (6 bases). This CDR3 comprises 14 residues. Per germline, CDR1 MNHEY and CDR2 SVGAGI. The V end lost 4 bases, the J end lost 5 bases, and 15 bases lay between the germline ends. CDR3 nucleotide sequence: TGTGCCAGCAGTTTTCTCAGGGGCCCCCACGAGCAGTACTTC. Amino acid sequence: CASSFLRGPHEQYF.

The CDR3 DNA sequence: TGCGCCAGCGCTGCACACAACTCCTACGAGCAGTACTTC. Translated, it gives CASAAHNSYEQYF. The chain employs TRBV5-1 and TRBJ2-7; D remains ambiguous. The CDR3 totals 13 residues. Germline CDR1 is SGHRS and CDR2 is YFSETQ. With 7 bases removed from V and 0 bases from J, the gap between germline ends came to 11 bases.

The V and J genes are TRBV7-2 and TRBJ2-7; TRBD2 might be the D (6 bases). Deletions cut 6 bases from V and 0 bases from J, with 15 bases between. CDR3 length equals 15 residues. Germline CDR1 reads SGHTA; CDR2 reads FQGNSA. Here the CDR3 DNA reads TGTGCCAGCAGTAGGTCCGCGGGGTCCTCCTACGAGCAGTACTTC. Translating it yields CASSRSAGSSYEQYF.

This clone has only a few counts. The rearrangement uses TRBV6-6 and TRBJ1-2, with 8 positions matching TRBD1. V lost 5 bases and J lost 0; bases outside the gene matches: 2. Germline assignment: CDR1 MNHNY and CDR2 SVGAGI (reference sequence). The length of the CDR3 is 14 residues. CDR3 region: CASSDRGPNYGYTF. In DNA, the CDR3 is TGTGCCAGCAGTGACAGGGGACCTAACTATGGCTACACCTTC.

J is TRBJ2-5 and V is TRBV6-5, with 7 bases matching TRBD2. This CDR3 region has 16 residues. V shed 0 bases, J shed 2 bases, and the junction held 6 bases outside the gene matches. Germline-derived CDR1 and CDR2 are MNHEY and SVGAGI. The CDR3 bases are TGTGCCAGCAGTTACTCGAGGCTAGCGGCACAAGAGACCCAGTACTTC. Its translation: CASSYSRLAAQETQYF.

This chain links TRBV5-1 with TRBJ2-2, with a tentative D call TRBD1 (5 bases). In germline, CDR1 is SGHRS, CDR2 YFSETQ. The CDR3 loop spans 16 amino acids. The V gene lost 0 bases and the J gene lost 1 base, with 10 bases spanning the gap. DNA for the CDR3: TGCGCCAGCAGCTTGGACCCCACAGGGAACACCGGGGAGCTGTTTTTT. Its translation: CASSLDPTGNTGELFF.

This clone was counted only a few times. CDR3 loop: CASSLHRGLYYGYTF. In DNA, the CDR3 is TGTGCCAGCAGTCTCCACAGGGGGTTGTACTATGGCTACACCTTC. The chain carries TRBV27 and TRBJ1-2; the match to TRBD1 covers 8 bases. Germline-derived CDR1 and CDR2 are MNHEY and SMNVEV (reference sequence). The CDR3 contains 15 residues. J was trimmed by 3 bases and V by 5 bases; bases with no gene match: 8.

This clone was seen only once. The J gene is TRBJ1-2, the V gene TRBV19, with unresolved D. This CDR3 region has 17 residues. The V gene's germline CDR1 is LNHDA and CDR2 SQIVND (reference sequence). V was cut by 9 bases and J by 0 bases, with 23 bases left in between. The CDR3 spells CASTPSNEGIPNYGYTF. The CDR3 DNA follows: TGTGCCAGCACACCGTCAAACGAGGGAATTCCTAACTATGGCTACACCTTC.